What follows is one TCR beta chain and its context. Measured with immunoSEQ multiplex PCR; TCRdb has only the in-frame clones, and not every one. The repertoire holds 40,000 to 50,000 clones, with around 86% as singletons. The data originate from a study of blood T cell repertoires in COVID-19. Study at large: Sample material is recorded as cDNA or gDNA derived from T cells, B-cell-depleted T cells, or PBMCs.

V gave up 1 base and J gave up 0 bases; unmatched junction bases: 1. This CDR3 comprises 14 residues. Germline V CDR1 and CDR2: SGHNT, YYREEE (reference sequence). The receptor was isolated from a human donor in a cohort sampled during active COVID-19. The gene calls are TRBV5-4 and TRBJ2-7; 7 bases fit TRBD1. Sequencing was performed on peripheral blood. The CDR3 spells CASSLTGDSYEQYF. The CDR3 nucleotides are TGTGCCAGCAGCTTGACAGGGGACTCCTACGAGCAGTACTTC.